Below, 17 T cell receptor beta chains from the same sample are listed, as sequenced in a study of T cell clones after liver transplantation. Profiled with immunoSEQ multiplex PCR; TCRdb holds only in-frame clones, not every one. The table has approximately 75,000 clones, approximately 80% seen once. Sample: CD4+ T cells from blood, taken 12 months after liver transplant. The source of these receptors is a human patient who received a liver transplant. The graft donor may account for some of the T cells.

This chain uses TRBV28 with TRBJ2-1; D not certain. Trimming stripped 6 bases from V and 0 bases from J, with 12 bases between. This CDR3 comprises 15 residues. Germline loops: CDR1 MDHEN, CDR2 SYDVKM. CDR3 protein: CASSPTGRSYNEQFF. CDR3 DNA: TGTGCCAGCAGCCCAACGGGTCGCTCCTACAATGAGCAGTTCTTC.

The genes are TRBV10-3 and TRBJ2-3; 8 positions agree with TRBD1. The CDR3 runs to 14 residues. V lost 4 bases and J lost 3; bases outside the gene matches: 3. Germline lookup yields CDR1 ENHRY and CDR2 SYGVKD. The CDR3 bases are TGTGCCATCAGTGGGACAGGGACGACAGATACGCAGTATTTT. It yields the protein CAISGTGTTDTQYF.

This chain links TRBV6-5 with TRBJ1-2, with a possible D match to TRBD1 (6 bases). Trimming shortened V by 5 bases and J by 4 bases, and 11 bases separated the two germline ends. Germline CDR1 reads MNHEY; CDR2 reads SVGAGI. The CDR3 extends over 13 amino acids. The CDR3 protein is CASSERQAYGYTF. CDR3 DNA sequence: TGTGCCAGCAGTGAACGACAGGCCTATGGCTACACCTTC.

J is TRBJ1-1 and V is TRBV2; no reliable D call. This CDR3 has 11 residues. Germline CDR1 SNHLY, CDR2 FYNNEI. V dropped 3 bases and J dropped 6 bases, with 5 bases sitting between them. As DNA, the CDR3 is TGTGCCAGCAGTGACTCCTCTGAAGCTTTCTTT. It specifies CASSDSSEAFF.

The gene calls are TRBV7-2 and TRBJ2-2; possibly TRBD2 for D (6 bases). This CDR3 region has 15 residues. Per germline, CDR1 SGHTA and CDR2 FQGNSA. V gave up 3 bases and J gave up 2 bases, with 10 bases separating them. CDR3 in amino acids: CASSFPTRNTGELFF. CDR3 sequence (DNA): TGTGCCAGCAGCTTCCCGACTAGAAACACCGGGGAGCTGTTTTTT. The full variable domain, its missing parts supplied by reference TRBV7-2 and TRBJ2-2, is GAGVSQSPSNKVTEKGKDVELRCDPISGHTALYWYRQSLGQGLEFLIYFQGNSAPDKSGLPSDRFSAERTGGSVSTLTIQRTQQEDSAVYLCASSFPTRNTGELFFGEGSRLTVL.

This chain joins TRBV10-2 and TRBJ2-7; a weak D match, TRBD1 (6 bases). Germline CDR1 and CDR2: WSHSY and SAAADI. This CDR3 is built from 15 residues. V lost 5 bases and J lost 3, with 17 bases in between. The CDR3 sequence: CASSPTSGHLYEQYF. The CDR3 DNA reads TGCGCCAGCAGTCCGACCTCGGGACACCTCTACGAGCAGTACTTC.

The chain carries TRBV27 and TRBJ2-7; D is unresolved. CDR3 length: 12 residues. Trimming left V 5 bases short and J 7 bases short, with 12 bases between. Germline assignment: CDR1 MNHEY and CDR2 SMNVEV (reference sequence). CDR3 region: CASSTADCEQYF. The CDR3 nucleotides are TGTGCCAGCAGTACCGCCGATTGTGAGCAGTACTTC.

The J gene is TRBJ2-1, the V gene TRBV18, with a weak D call TRBD1 (5 bases). V lost 1 base and J 10 bases, leaving 8 bases between the germline ends. Germline V CDR1 and CDR2: KGHSH, LQKENI. This CDR3 spans 12 amino acids. The CDR3 loop is CASSPQNREQFF. CDR3 coding DNA: TGTGCCAGCTCACCACAGAACAGGGAGCAGTTCTTC. Based on the CDR3 plus reference TRBV18 and TRBJ2-1, the full variable domain is NAGVMQNPRHLVRRRGQEARLRCSPMKGHSHVYWYRQLPEEGLKFMVYLQKENIIDESGMPKERFSAEFPKEGPSILRIQQVVRGDSAAYFCASSPQNREQFFGPGTRLTVL.

This clone was picked up one time. CDR3 region: CASSKEGQKDFYGYTF. Here the CDR3 DNA reads TGTGCCAGCAGCAAAGAGGGGCAGAAGGATTTCTATGGCTACACCTTC. The J gene is TRBJ1-2, the V gene TRBV21-1; no check of the table's D call, TRBD1, against the DNA was made. TRBV21-1 is noted as a pseudogene. The CDR3 runs to 16 residues.

This chain links TRBV4-3 with TRBJ2-1; no clear D. V was trimmed by 6 bases and J by 8 bases, leaving 17 bases between them. This CDR3 is 14 amino acids long. Germline V gene lookup returns CDR1 LGHNA and CDR2 YSLEER. CDR3 residues: CASSPRYSVDEQFF. CDR3 sequence (DNA): TGCGCCAGCAGTCCAAGATATTCGGTCGATGAGCAGTTCTTC.

The CDR3 DNA sequence: TGTGCCAGCAGCTCCCGTGGACAGTACAATGAGCAGTTCTTC. It codes for CASSSRGQYNEQFF. V gene TRBV11-3 combines with J gene TRBJ2-1; perhaps TRBD1 as D (6 bases). Trimming stripped 4 bases from V and 4 bases from J, with 11 bases between. The CDR3 has 14 amino acids. CDR1 SGHNT and CDR2 YENEEA come from the germline V gene.

The rearrangement joins TRBV6-6 to TRBJ2-7; D is tentatively TRBD1 or TRBD2 (5 bases each). From germline, CDR1 is MNHNY and CDR2 SVGAGI (reference sequence). V was shortened by 2 bases and J by 2 bases, with 13 bases between the two germline ends. This CDR3 comprises 15 residues. The CDR3 loop is CASSYTAGTAYEQYF. The DNA for the CDR3 is TGTGCCAGCAGTTACACGGCAGGGACGGCCTACGAGCAGTACTTC.

The chain employs TRBV9 and TRBJ1-1, with D possibly matching TRBD1 (5 bases). Germline CDR1 and CDR2: SGDLS and YYNGEE. Trimming took off 3 bases at V and 0 bases at J, with 6 bases between the two ends. The CDR3 length is 13 residues. CDR3 protein: CASSGDLNTEAFF. The CDR3 DNA reads TGTGCCAGCAGCGGGGACTTGAACACTGAAGCTTTCTTT.

As to this clone: Compared with germline, one end of the junction differs, possibly owing to a read error. V usage is TRBV7-7 and J usage is TRBJ2-2; D not resolved. The germline V gene encodes CDR1 SSHAT and CDR2 FNYEAQ (reference sequence). This CDR3 contains 15 residues. DNA of the CDR3: TGTGCTAGCAGCCCGGTTTCCTTGAACACCGGGGAGCTGTTTTTT. This codes for CASSPVSLNTGELFF.

The rearrangement joins TRBV7-2 to TRBJ1-2, with D maybe TRBD1 (5 bases). V was shortened by 5 bases and J by 7 bases, with 14 bases between the two germline ends. The CDR3 contains 13 residues. Germline lookup yields CDR1 SGHTA and CDR2 FQGNSA. The DNA for the CDR3 is TGTGCCAGCAGCCCTCAGGGTACGCGTGGCTACACCTTC. The encoded protein is CASSPQGTRGYTF.

This chain joins TRBV5-6 and TRBJ2-5; 14 bases map to TRBD2. Germline V gene lookup returns CDR1 SGHDT and CDR2 YYEEEE. The CDR3 sequence is 17 residues long. The V segment lost 3 bases and the J segment 4 bases; nucleotides outside the gene matches: 8. CDR3 protein: CASSSPGLAGVGETQYF. CDR3 bases: TGTGCCAGCAGCTCGCCGGGACTAGCGGGAGTAGGAGAGACCCAGTACTTC.

The CDR3 bases are TGTGCCTGTCAGGGAACCTATGGCTACACCTTC. This sequence encodes CACQGTYGYTF. This chain links TRBV30 with TRBJ1-2; D is possibly TRBD1 (5 bases). The germline V gene has CDR1 GTSNPN and CDR2 SVGIG (reference sequence). The CDR3 spans 11 residues. Deletions cut 6 bases from V and 4 bases from J, with 9 bases between.